This T cell receptor (beta chain) was recorded in a study of blood T cell repertoires in COVID-19 (dated by TCRdb to 2018 to 2020). In the study overall: Samples covering the acute and convalescent phases of COVID-19 were provided by collaborators in the United States, Italy and Spain. The material from the prospective study consisted of cDNA or gDNA derived from T cells, B-cell-depleted T cells, or PBMCs. Where available, HLA class I and class II types were taken from metadata supplied by the sample provider and were not determined by assay-based typing. Deeply sampled blood TCRbeta repertoires from subjects exposed to, actively infected with, or recovered from COVID-19 were included in the dataset. The repertoires were released in a freely available public database meant as a resource for research on the immune response to SARS-CoV-2. Samples came from the ongoing ImmuneRACE study (first 160 participants) plus 1,254 subjects from 6 global collaborators. Sample metadata almost always included a de-identified subject ID, COVID-19 status, age in years and sex.

The germline V gene (reference sequence) provides CDR1 SGHAT and CDR2 FQDESV. V is clipped by 2 bases and J by 0 bases, and the sequence between their germline boundaries is 11 bases long. Its CDR3 holds 16 amino acids, cysteine through phenylalanine. Just the 48-base CDR3 DNA is kept, in frame starting at base 1. Whole blood was collected in K2EDTA tubes by collaborating institutions according to the institutions' own protocols. For TCRbeta analysis, collaborator samples were shipped as frozen whole blood, as isolated PBMCs, or as DNA extracted from either sample type. The immunoSEQ Assay, a bias-controlled multiplex PCR, was used to amplify TCRbeta CDR3 regions from genomic DNA. Regarding the original processing steps: The number of nucleated cells in each sample was estimated by amplification of reference gene primers within the assay. To quantify the absolute abundance of each unique TCRbeta CDR3 rearrangement, sequence reads were collapsed and filtered. Productive Simpson clonality was computed per sample as the square root of Simpson's diversity index over productive rearrangements. TCRdb mirrors the immuneACCESS table, restricted to in-frame sequences. Some clones are absent from its copies; in checked studies, under half trace to an unresolved V gene, and the reason for the others is unknown. V and J calls and clone size follow that table, whereas D and trimming were derived from the DNA. The sample table holds 55,000 to 80,000 clones, of which roughly 89% were seen once. Approximately 8.9% of the sample goes to the ten largest clones.

On this clone: The antigen it binds to is not known. No quality values exist for individual bases; no much larger clone is one base distant.

Overall results and qualifications from the work: Clinical and demographic metadata were provided uncurated, with the amount varying by source and participant.

The TCR comes from a man older than 75 with acute or convalescent COVID-19. The sequencing input was peripheral blood. The chain links TRBV11-1 with TRBJ1-3; possibly the D gene is TRBD1, per 5 matching bases. The CDR3 sequence is CASSLSPGPSGNTIYF. The bases read TGTGCCAGCAGCTTAAGTCCAGGGCCCTCTGGAAACACCATATATTTT.